The clone carrying this TCR beta chain came up a few times. Its antigen is currently unknown. Amplification by 5'RACE using constant-segment primers produced TCR alpha and TCR beta cDNA libraries that carried sample barcodes and UMIs. TCRdb itself ran the 5' RACE reads through MiXCR, one entry per CDR3 protein. The sample lists under 250,000 distinct CDR3 sequences, approximately 15% occurring once. The data were taken from a study of T-cell memory formation after mild COVID-19. Background on the study: Largely donor-specific TCR clusters were found. Whole-study findings and limits: CM and EM subsets held most contracting CD4+ clones; EMRA held CD8+ ones. SARS-CoV-2 specificity was not confirmed for second-wave clones peaking on day 37.

V lost 3 bases and J lost 1, with 10 bases in between. CDR1 and CDR2 (germline): MGHDK, SYGVNS. The CDR3 runs 15 residues. Sequenced: PBMCs or a T cell subset sorted from them (not recorded which). The clonotype originates from an adult woman who had mild COVID-19 (a few samples of this study predate the infection). Cell type and time point are not known. The J gene is TRBJ2-1, the V gene TRBV25-1; D not certain. The CDR3 is CASSDRTLSYNEQFF. CDR3 bases: TGTGCCAGCAGTGACCGCACGTTATCCTACAATGAGCAGTTCTTC.